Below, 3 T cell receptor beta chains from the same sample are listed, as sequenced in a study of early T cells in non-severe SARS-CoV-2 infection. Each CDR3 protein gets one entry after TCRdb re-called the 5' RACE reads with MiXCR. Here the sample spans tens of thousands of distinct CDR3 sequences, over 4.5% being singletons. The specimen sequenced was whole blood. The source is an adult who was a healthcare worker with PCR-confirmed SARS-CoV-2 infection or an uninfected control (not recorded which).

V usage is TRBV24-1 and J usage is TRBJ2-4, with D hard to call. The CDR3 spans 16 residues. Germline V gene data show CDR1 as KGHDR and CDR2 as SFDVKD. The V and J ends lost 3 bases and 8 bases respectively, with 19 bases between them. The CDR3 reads CATSDASPKQQDIQYF. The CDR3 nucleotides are TGTGCCACCAGTGATGCGTCCCCCAAACAGCAGGACATTCAGTACTTC.

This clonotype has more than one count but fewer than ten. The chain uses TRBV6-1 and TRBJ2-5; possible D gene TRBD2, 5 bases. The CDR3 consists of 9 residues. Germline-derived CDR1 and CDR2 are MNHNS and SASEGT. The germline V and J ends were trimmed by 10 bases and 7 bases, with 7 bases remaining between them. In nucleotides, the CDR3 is TGTGCCATCGGAGGGACCCAGTACTTC. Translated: CAIGGTQYF.

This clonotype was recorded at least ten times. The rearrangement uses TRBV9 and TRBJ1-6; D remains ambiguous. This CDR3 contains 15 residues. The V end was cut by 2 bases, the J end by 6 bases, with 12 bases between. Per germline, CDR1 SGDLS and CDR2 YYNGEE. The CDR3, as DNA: TGTGCCAGCAGCGTCGGTCAACAGAGTAATTCACCCCTCCACTTT. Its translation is CASSVGQQSNSPLHF.